The entry below describes one TCR beta chain. Its antigen is not known. The identical CDR3 is also encoded by other nucleotide sequences in the sample. The data belong to a study of OX40 agonist ivuxolimab in advanced cancers. Overall study context: Head and neck, renal cell, melanoma or hepatocellular carcinoma were the cancers that dose-escalation patients had. From 23 to 79 years was the age range, with a mean of around 56 years, and nearly 85% were male.

CDR1 and CDR2 (germline): LNHDA, SQIVND (reference sequence). The CDR3 extends over 12 amino acids. The V end lost 2 bases, the J end lost 7 bases, and 6 bases lay between the germline ends. The method was immunoSEQ multiplex PCR; TCRdb's version includes in-frame clones alone and lacks a portion of them. The sample includes tens of thousands of clones, approximately 85% of them seen just once. Study observations and caveats: Relative to CD4+ cells, CD8+ T cells on average had more expanded clones.

Any history of autoimmune disease or systemic immunosuppression disqualified patients. This TCR was sampled from an adult with an advanced solid tumor such as melanoma, head and neck, liver or kidney cancer. Sequencing used CD4+ or CD8+ T cells sorted from blood, obtained in a trial of the OX40 agonist ivuxolimab. The V and J genes are TRBV19 and TRBJ1-5; D is unresolved. Written as DNA, the CDR3 is TGTGCCAGTAGTATACCGGGCCAGCCCCAGCATTTT. It specifies CASSIPGQPQHF.